This T cell receptor beta chain was identified during a study of human T cells and chemical hapten exposure. About the research overall: Slight volume differences across pooled libraries mainly accounted for varying per-sample TCR yields.

Time point denoted: healthy volunteer bleed at 2 weeks. Unfractionated whole blood was the source of the extracted total RNA. Findings and caveats of the study: TCRs at high frequency, those above 1 in 1000, did not change with DPC sensitization.

This clonotype was recorded at least ten times. Its matching antigen is unknown. Per the original methods: Per-sample TCR counts ranged from roughly 20,000 to 700,000, median 95,638. TCRdb reprocessed the RACE reads via MiXCR and lists one record per CDR3 protein. The V and J calls follow TCRdb's processing rather than the paper's. The sample consists of about 45,000 distinct CDR3 sequences, 4% to 4.5% of them appearing once. Specimen: whole blood. The source of this sequence is a human donor in good health. Some clones in this sample may be carry-over from other donors' samples.

This chain's CDR3 is CSAREVLYEQYF. The CDR3 region has the DNA TGCAGTGCTAGAGAGGTTCTATACGAGCAGTACTTC. V and J are TRBV20-1 and TRBJ2-7; no clear D. The V gene lost 0 bases and the J gene lost 4 bases, with 7 bases spanning the gap. The CDR3 sequence is 12 residues long. The germline CDR1 and CDR2 sequences are DFQATT and SNEGSKA (reference sequence).